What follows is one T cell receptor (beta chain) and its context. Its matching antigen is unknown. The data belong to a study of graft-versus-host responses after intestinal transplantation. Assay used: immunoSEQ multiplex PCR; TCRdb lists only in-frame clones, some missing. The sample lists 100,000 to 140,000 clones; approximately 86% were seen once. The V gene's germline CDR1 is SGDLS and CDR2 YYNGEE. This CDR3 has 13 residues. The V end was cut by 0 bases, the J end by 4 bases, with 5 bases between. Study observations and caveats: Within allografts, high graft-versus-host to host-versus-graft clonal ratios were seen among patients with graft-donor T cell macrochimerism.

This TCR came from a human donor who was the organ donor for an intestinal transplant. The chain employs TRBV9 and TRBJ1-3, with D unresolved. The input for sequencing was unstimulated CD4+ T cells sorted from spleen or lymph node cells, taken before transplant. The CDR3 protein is CASSVVGGNTIYF. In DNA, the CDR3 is TGTGCCAGCAGCGTAGTAGGGGGAAACACCATATATTTT. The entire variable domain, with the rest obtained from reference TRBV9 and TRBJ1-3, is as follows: DSGVTQTPKHLITATGQRVTLRCSPRSGDLSVYWYQQSLDQGLQFLIQYYNGEERAKGNILERFSAQQFPDLHSELNLSSLELGDSALYFCASSVVGGNTIYFGEGSWLTVV.